Presented here are 28 T cell receptor beta chains from one specimen sequenced in a study of T-cell reconstitution after alpha-beta-depleted transplantation in children listed by TCRdb under 2016. The protocol used for the library was PCR. The instrument given in TCRdb is Illumina HiSeq 2500. To normalize quantification of the TCRbeta repertoire, the TCR libraries were built with molecular barcoding that relied on unique molecular identifiers. TCRdb reanalyzed the raw reads on its own, using fastp at Q25 for trimming and MiXCR for clone calling, and kept in-frame beta chains. Each record represents a unique CDR3 protein, reported with the most common genes and DNA among its rows. The sample records 150,000 to 200,000 distinct CDR3 sequences, approximately 6.8% of which are singletons. The ten largest clones take up just over 4.5% of the sample. Per the publication, the treatment or condition label means: allogeneic hematopoietic cell transplantation with graft depleted of TCRalphabeta T cells and CD19 B cells.

This specimen was PBMCs, taken before TCRalphabeta/CD19-depleted stem cell transplant. These receptors came from a girl less than two years old with combined immunodeficiency, due to receive a stem cell transplant.

This clonotype has a count of ten or more. CDR3 sequence (DNA): TGTGCCACCAGTGACGGGGACAACCCATTGAACACTGAAGCTTTCTTT. Translated: CATSDGDNPLNTEAFF. This chain uses TRBV24-1 with TRBJ1-1, with D perhaps TRBD1 (6 bases). Germline assignment: CDR1 KGHDR and CDR2 SFDVKD. The CDR3 covers 16 residues. The V and J ends lost 4 bases and 0 bases respectively, with 14 bases between them.

This clonotype was counted ten times or more. The chain uses TRBV6-5 and TRBJ2-5; 8 positions match TRBD2. The ends lost 3 bases at V and 4 bases at J; junction bases unmatched: 4. The CDR3 spans 14 residues. Germline V gene data show CDR1 as MNHEY and CDR2 as SVGAGI. CDR3: CASSYSGEAETQYF. The CDR3 DNA follows: TGTGCCAGCAGTTATAGCGGGGAGGCAGAGACCCAGTACTTC.

This clonotype was detected ten times or more. The chain couples TRBV29-1 to TRBJ2-1, with 10 bases that match TRBD1. Germline V gene lookup returns CDR1 SQVTM and CDR2 ANQGSEA. V shed 1 base, J shed 7 bases, and the junction held 10 bases outside the gene matches. The CDR3 extends over 16 amino acids. CDR3 DNA: TGCAGCGTTGAAGGATTGGACAGGGGGGTGGTGAATGAGCAGTTCTTC. This translates into CSVEGLDRGVVNEQFF.

This clonotype was recorded a few times. This chain connects TRBV7-3 to TRBJ1-2, with a tentative D call TRBD1 (5 bases). Germline CDR1 reads SGHTA; CDR2 reads FQGTGA. The CDR3 has 13 amino acids. The germline V and J ends were trimmed by 4 bases and 8 bases, with 14 bases remaining between them. The CDR3 spells CASSSGTEGGYTF. DNA for the CDR3: TGTGCCAGCAGCTCCGGGACTGAAGGCGGCTACACCTTC. Full variable domain (outside the CDR3, taken from reference TRBV7-3 and TRBJ1-2): GAGVSQTPSNKVTEKGKYVELRCDPISGHTALYWYRQSLGQGPEFLIYFQGTGAADDSGLPNDRFFAVRPEGSVSTLKIQRTERGDSAVYLCASSSGTEGGYTFGSGTRLTVV.

This clonotype has a count of ten or more. The genes are TRBV20-1 and TRBJ2-1; 11 bases align to TRBD2. Trimming cost V 6 bases and J 2 bases; bases outside gene matches: 9. The CDR3 totals 16 residues. CDR1 is DFQATT, CDR2 SNEGSKA, per germline (reference sequence). CDR3 in DNA: TGCAGTGCAGGGGGTAGCGGGAGGGTGGCCTACAATGAGCAGTTCTTC. Protein: CSAGGSGRVAYNEQFF.

The table lists this clonotype with many counts. The CDR3 spells CASTPGNTEAFF. The CDR3 DNA follows: TGTGCCAGCACCCCAGGGAATACTGAAGCTTTCTTT. The rearrangement links TRBV12-3 or TRBV12-4 to TRBJ1-1, with D possibly matching TRBD1 (5 bases). The CDR3 sequence is 12 residues long. The V gene lost 7 bases and the J gene lost 5 bases, with 11 bases spanning the gap.

This clonotype was picked up many times. In DNA, the CDR3 is TGTGCCAGCAGCCTGTGGGAGGACTCCTACGAGCAGTACTTC. Translating gives CASSLWEDSYEQYF. This sequence joins TRBV9 and TRBJ2-7; perhaps TRBD2 as D (6 bases). Trimming removed 4 bases from V and 0 bases from J, with 11 bases in between. This CDR3 has 14 residues. The V gene's germline CDR1 is SGDLS and CDR2 YYNGEE.

This clonotype was seen repeatedly, ten times or more. The chain carries TRBV28 and TRBJ1-1; D gene unclear. Deletions cut 5 bases from V and 7 bases from J, with 17 bases between. This CDR3 contains 14 residues. Germline values: CDR1 MDHEN, CDR2 SYDVKM. The DNA for the CDR3 is TGTGCCAGCAGTCTGGACGGACTCGTCTATGAAGCTTTCTTT. It yields the protein CASSLDGLVYEAFF.

This clonotype was observed many times. This chain uses TRBV13 with TRBJ2-1; D ambiguous. The CDR3 is 14 amino acids. In germline, CDR1 is PRHDT, CDR2 FYEKMQ (reference sequence). V was shortened by 6 bases and J by 8 bases, with 17 bases between the two germline ends. The CDR3 bases are TGTGCCAGCAGACTTTCTCCTCGAGGAGATGAGCAGTTCTTC. This encodes CASRLSPRGDEQFF.

This clonotype was detected only a few times. This chain joins TRBV6-4 and TRBJ2-1, with D perhaps matching TRBD2 (5 bases). CDR1 and CDR2 (germline): MRHNA, SNTAGT. This CDR3 has 15 amino acids. The ends were cut back, 6 bases at V and 4 bases at J, with 16 bases in the middle. CDR3 amino acids: CASRGWWRWYNEQFF. The CDR3 nucleotides are TGTGCCAGCAGGGGGTGGTGGAGGTGGTACAATGAGCAGTTCTTC.

The V gene is TRBV7-2, the J gene TRBJ1-2, with D uncertain. CDR1 is SGHTA, CDR2 FQGNSA, per germline. The V and J ends lost 2 bases and 3 bases respectively, with 13 bases between them. CDR3 length: 15 amino acids. CDR3 in DNA: TGTGCCAGCAGCTTATCCCTGGCCGTCTACTATGGCTACACCTTC. Its protein is CASSLSLAVYYGYTF.

This clonotype was seen ten or more times. The chain recombines TRBV9 with TRBJ1-5; 7 bases agree with TRBD1. This CDR3 is 15 amino acids long. With V trimmed by 0 bases and J by 4 bases, 4 bases remained unmatched. From germline, CDR1 is SGDLS and CDR2 YYNGEE. CDR3 in DNA: TGTGCCAGCAGCGTAGGGGACAGCCCTAATCAGCCCCAGCATTTT. It yields the protein CASSVGDSPNQPQHF.

In this sample, this clonotype turned up many times. The chain uses TRBV12-3 or TRBV12-4 and TRBJ2-1; D remains ambiguous. V lost 4 bases to trimming and J lost 8 bases, with 9 bases between them. There are 12 residues in the CDR3. The DNA of the CDR3 is TGTGCCAGCAGTTCTCGTATAGATGAGCAGTTCTTC. It yields the protein CASSSRIDEQFF.

A few counts support this clonotype. The chain has TRBV20-1 and TRBJ2-7, with 11 bases matching TRBD1. The length of the CDR3 is 15 residues. Trimming took 5 bases from V and 3 from J; bases not matched to a gene: 9. Germline V CDR1 and CDR2: DFQATT, SNEGSKA (reference sequence). CDR3 loop: CSAFTPGQGVYEQYF. Here the CDR3 DNA reads TGCAGTGCTTTTACCCCGGGACAGGGGGTCTACGAGCAGTACTTC.

This clonotype was seen repeatedly, ten times or more. The chain carries TRBV28 and TRBJ2-2; D is undetermined. V was cut by 3 bases and J by 8 bases, with 13 bases left in between. Germline lookup yields CDR1 MDHEN and CDR2 SYDVKM. The CDR3 extends over 14 amino acids. The CDR3 loop is CASSFKRTAGELFF. The CDR3 DNA sequence: TGTGCCAGCAGTTTCAAGAGGACGGCGGGGGAGCTGTTTTTT.

The sample holds many counts of this clonotype. This rearrangement joins TRBV7-2 to TRBJ1-5; D not certain. Trimming removed 4 bases from V and 4 bases from J, with 5 bases in between. CDR3 length equals 12 residues. CDR1 is SGHTA and CDR2 is FQGNSA in the germline V gene. CDR3 loop: CASSSPNQPQHF. The CDR3 bases are TGTGCCAGCAGCTCCCCTAATCAGCCCCAGCATTTT.

This clonotype was observed a handful of times. This chain uses TRBV7-9 with TRBJ2-5, with 9 positions matching TRBD2. J lost 2 bases, V lost 4 bases, and 8 bases had no gene match. The CDR3 is 16 residues long. Germline V CDR1 and CDR2: SEHNR, FQNEAQ (reference sequence). In DNA form, the CDR3 reads TGTGCCAGCAGCTCCCTCAGAAGCGGGGGGCAAGAGACCCAGTACTTC. Translation: CASSSLRSGGQETQYF. The whole variable domain, filled in from reference TRBV7-9 and TRBJ2-5, reads DTGVSQNPRHKITKRGQNVTFRCDPISEHNRLYWYRQTLGQGPEFLTYFQNEAQLEKSRLLSDRFSAERPKGSFSTLEIQRTEQGDSAMYLCASSSLRSGGQETQYFGPGTRLLVL.

This clonotype was counted many times. The chain uses TRBV28 and TRBJ2-7; unclear D gene. This CDR3 has 13 residues. CDR1 and CDR2 (germline): MDHEN, SYDVKM. The V end lost 3 bases, the J end lost 6 bases, and 12 bases lay between the germline ends. CDR3 DNA sequence: TGTGCCAGCAGTTTGTTCGGCAGCTCCGAGCAGTACTTC. This gives the protein CASSLFGSSEQYF.

The table lists this clonotype with a few counts. This sequence joins TRBV12-3 or TRBV12-4 and TRBJ1-1, with D possibly matching TRBD1 (5 bases). CDR3 size: 13 residues. V dropped 6 bases and J dropped 12 bases, with 20 bases sitting between them. The CDR3 reads CASRLGGTPTTFF. CDR3 coding DNA: TGTGCCAGCAGGCTGGGGGGGACGCCAACGACTTTCTTT.

V and J are TRBV28 and TRBJ2-2, with D unresolved. The germline V and J ends were trimmed by 5 bases and 7 bases, with 17 bases remaining between them. Germline CDR1 is MDHEN and CDR2 is SYDVKM. This CDR3 is built from 15 residues. The CDR3 region is CASSTSRRADGELFF. The CDR3 DNA is TGTGCCAGCAGTACCAGCCGTAGGGCCGACGGGGAGCTGTTTTTT.

This clonotype was detected many times. The chain recombines TRBV29-1 with TRBJ2-7; the match to TRBD2 covers 13 bases. The CDR3 is 12 amino acids. V gave up 8 bases and J gave up 5 bases; unmatched junction bases: 3. The germline V gene encodes CDR1 SQVTM and CDR2 ANQGSEA. In nucleotides, the CDR3 is TGCAGCACTAGCGGGGGGGCCCACGAGCAGTACTTC. It translates to CSTSGGAHEQYF.

In its sample, this clonotype was seen many times. V gene TRBV29-1 combines with J gene TRBJ2-1; D is perhaps TRBD2 (6 bases). V lost 0 bases and J lost 7, with 10 bases in between. The germline V gene has CDR1 SQVTM and CDR2 ANQGSEA. The CDR3 has 13 residues. CDR3: CSVEDLGRNEQFF. The DNA of the CDR3 is TGCAGCGTTGAAGATCTAGGGAGGAATGAGCAGTTCTTC.

This clonotype was detected ten times or more. The J gene is TRBJ2-7, the V gene TRBV29-1, with D maybe TRBD2 (5 bases). The CDR3 covers 12 residues. V lost 6 bases, J lost 1 base, and 10 bases lay in between. CDR1 is SQVTM, CDR2 ANQGSEA, per germline. This chain's CDR3 is CSVFGVSYEQYF. The CDR3 DNA sequence: TGCAGCGTCTTCGGGGTTTCCTACGAGCAGTACTTC.

Many counts were recorded for this clonotype. The chain carries TRBV6-5 and TRBJ2-1; 8 positions match TRBD2. This CDR3 has 15 amino acids. Per the germline V gene, CDR1 is MNHEY and CDR2 is SVGAGI. V lost 0 bases, J lost 6 bases, and 4 bases stayed unmatched. The CDR3 spells CASSYSRSGGNEQFF. Written as DNA, the CDR3 is TGTGCCAGCAGTTACTCGCGAAGCGGGGGCAATGAGCAGTTCTTC.

This clonotype was detected only a few times. The V and J genes are TRBV7-6 and TRBJ1-2; 7 bases fit TRBD1. The CDR3 length is 13 residues. V shed 5 bases and J 8 bases; nucleotides not matched to a gene: 8. Germline values: CDR1 SGHVS, CDR2 FNYEAQ. CDR3 coding DNA: TGTGCCAGCAGCAGACAGGGTACCTACGGCTACACCTTC. This sequence encodes CASSRQGTYGYTF.

This chain joins TRBV27 and TRBJ2-7; 13 positions agree with TRBD2. The J segment lost 6 bases and the V segment lost 8 bases, leaving 10 bases of the junction unmatched. Germline-derived CDR1 and CDR2 are MNHEY and SMNVEV (reference sequence). The length of the CDR3 is 15 residues. As DNA, the CDR3 is TGTGCCAGCTCCTCCGGGACTAGCGGGACCATCGAGCAGTACTTC. This translates into CASSSGTSGTIEQYF.

Comments on this clonotype: The junction and the germline gene differ at one end; a read error may be behind it. The chain recombines TRBV3-1 with TRBJ2-7; D is unclear. From germline, CDR1 is LGHDT and CDR2 YNNKEL (reference sequence). The CDR3 has 15 residues. CDR3 loop: CASCQGTSAYYEQYF. CDR3 nucleotides: TGTGCCAGCTGCCAAGGAACCTCCGCCTACTACGAGCAGTACTTC.

This clonotype showed up many times. V is TRBV20-1 and J is TRBJ2-7; 9 bases align to TRBD1. This CDR3 contains 14 residues. Unmatched junction bases numbered 3, after V lost 0 bases and J lost 3 bases. Germline CDR1 is DFQATT and CDR2 is SNEGSKA (reference sequence). The CDR3 loop reads CSARDEGQGYEQYF. The CDR3 nucleotides read TGCAGTGCTAGAGATGAGGGACAGGGCTACGAGCAGTACTTC.